A single sample is the source of the 30 T cell receptor beta chains below, sequenced in a study of prognosis after radiotherapy for stage I lung cancer. By two-round multiplex PCR, the TCR beta CDR3 was amplified from genomic DNA. Initially, in first-round PCR, primers specific to each TRBV and TRBJ gene were used. TCRdb analysed the multiplex PCR reads with MiXCR anew, one entry per CDR3 protein. The table has roughly 25,000 distinct CDR3 sequences, under 40% seen once. This specimen consisted of PBMCs, obtained before or after stereotactic body radiation therapy (not recorded which). Receptor source: a donor over 45 with non-small cell lung cancer.

The sample holds many counts of this clonotype. CDR3 sequence reads: CASITGFGGKLFF. In DNA, the CDR3 is TGTGCCAGCATTACAGGTTTCGGTGGAAAACTGTTTTTT. The chain has TRBV2 and TRBJ1-4; a weak D match, TRBD1 (5 bases). CDR3 size: 13 residues. Germline CDR1 reads SNHLY; CDR2 reads FYNNEI. V dropped 7 bases and J dropped 10 bases, with 16 bases sitting between them.

The rearrangement links TRBV11-3 to TRBJ2-1; 7 bases match TRBD2. V lost 4 bases and J lost 8; bases outside the gene matches: 14. The germline V gene encodes CDR1 SGHNT and CDR2 YENEEA. The CDR3 runs to 16 residues. CDR3 DNA: TGTGCCAGCAGCTCAGCCGGGACTATCGGGTCCGATGAGCAGTTCTTC. Protein sequence: CASSSAGTIGSDEQFF.

This clonotype was observed at least ten times. The chain links TRBV29-1 to TRBJ2-7; the D is unclear. The CDR3 runs to 11 residues. CDR1 is SQVTM and CDR2 is ANQGSEA in the germline V gene. V shed 2 bases and J shed 8 bases, with 10 bases lying between them. The CDR3 nucleotides read TGCAGCGTTGAAACTTACAAGCAGCAGTACTTC. Amino acid sequence: CSVETYKQQYF.

In the case of this clonotype: This may be a read error: a much more frequent sequence differs by one nucleotide. The genes are TRBV20-1 and TRBJ2-2; no firm D call. Between the trimmed V and J ends, which lost 3 bases and 0 bases, there was a span of 11 bases. The CDR3 contains 15 residues. Germline V CDR1 and CDR2: DFQATT, SNEGSKA (reference sequence). The CDR3 DNA sequence: TGCAGTGCTAGTGGTGGGCTTACGAACACCGGGGAGCTGTTTTTT. Its protein is CSASGGLTNTGELFF.

The table lists this clonotype with many counts. The CDR3 nucleotides read TGTGCCAGCAGTCGCGGGCGGACAGGGGACGAGCAGTACTTC. As protein: CASSRGRTGDEQYF. This chain links TRBV28 with TRBJ2-7; TRBD1 agrees at 9 bases. J gave up 5 bases and V 5 bases, and 7 bases lay outside the gene matches. The CDR3 is 14 residues long. Germline assignment: CDR1 MDHEN and CDR2 SYDVKM.

The chain employs TRBV20-1 and TRBJ1-1; tentative D call: TRBD1 (6 bases). V dropped 0 bases and J dropped 3 bases, with 14 bases sitting between them. The CDR3 runs to 15 residues. Germline-derived CDR1 and CDR2 are DFQATT and SNEGSKA (reference sequence). The CDR3: CSARDGGQGHTEAFF. The CDR3 region has the DNA TGCAGTGCTAGAGATGGAGGGCAGGGGCACACTGAAGCTTTCTTT.

This sequence joins TRBV19 and TRBJ2-7; TRBD1 matches at 8 bases. The V segment lost 6 bases and the J segment 7 bases; nucleotides outside the gene matches: 14. This CDR3 region has 15 residues. From germline, CDR1 is LNHDA and CDR2 SQIVND (reference sequence). The CDR3 coding sequence is TGTGCCAGTAGCACCGGGACAGGTATCCGAGGGGAGCAGTACTTC. As protein: CASSTGTGIRGEQYF. The full variable domain, with the rest looked up from reference TRBV19 and TRBJ2-7, is DGGITQSPKYLFRKEGQNVTLSCEQNLNHDAMYWYRQDPGQGLRLIYYSQIVNDFQKGDIAEGYSVSREKKESFPLTVTSAQKNPTAFYLCASSTGTGIRGEQYFGPGTRLTVT.

This clonotype was observed at least ten times. The chain couples TRBV19 to TRBJ2-3; 10 nucleotides line up with TRBD1. The trim removed 3 bases at V and 5 bases at J, leaving 11 bases unmatched. The V gene's germline CDR1 is LNHDA and CDR2 SQIVND (reference sequence). This CDR3 has 17 residues. The CDR3 loop reads CASSILGGTGAGDTQYF. CDR3 nucleotide sequence: TGTGCCAGTAGTATCTTGGGTGGGACAGGGGCCGGAGATACGCAGTATTTT.

CDR3 in amino acids: CASSLPKTSAYEVTEAFF. The CDR3 coding sequence is TGTGCCAGCAGCCTCCCGAAAACCTCCGCGTACGAGGTCACTGAAGCTTTCTTT. The chain has TRBV7-2 and TRBJ1-1; D not certain. V gave up 5 bases and J gave up 4 bases, with 26 bases separating them. Germline V gives CDR1 SGHTA, CDR2 FQGNSA. This CDR3 comprises 18 residues.

With regard to this clonotype: This CDR3 fails to terminate in the conserved phenylalanine or tryptophan, so it likely reflects a read error. The rearrangement joins TRBV7-2 to TRBJ2-2; weak D call: TRBD1 (6 bases). The CDR3 totals 16 residues. Germline V gene sequence: CDR1 SGHTA, CDR2 FQGNSA. CDR3 sequence: CASSLVSTGNTVELFS. Here the CDR3 DNA reads TGTGCCAGCAGCTTAGTTAGTACAGGGAACACCGTGGAGCTGTTTTCT.

Remarks on this clonotype: Only one base separates this from a far larger clonotype, so it likely reflects a read error. V gene TRBV6-8 combines with J gene TRBJ2-7; a weak D match, TRBD2 (6 bases). This CDR3 spans 20 amino acids. The germline V gene has CDR1 MNHGY and CDR2 SAAAGT. The ends were cut back, 5 bases at V and 4 bases at J, with 33 bases in the middle. CDR3 sequence reads: CASSPTQIGRGARLRYEQYF. The CDR3 bases are TGTGCCAGCAGTCCTACTCAGATTGGGCGGGGAGCCCGGTTAAGATACGAGCAGTACTTC.

The chain joins TRBV15 to TRBJ1-2; D not certain. CDR3 length: 12 residues. V lost 0 bases and J 8 bases, leaving 7 bases between the germline ends. CDR1 is LNHNV and CDR2 is YYDKDF in the germline V gene (reference sequence). The CDR3 loop is CATSRDLGGYTF. The CDR3 region has the DNA TGTGCCACCAGCAGAGATCTGGGCGGCTACACCTTC.

This clonotype has a count of ten or more. The V gene is TRBV12-3 or TRBV12-4, the J gene TRBJ2-5; 7 bases map to TRBD1. The V and J ends lost 1 base and 6 bases, in that order; junction bases with no gene match: 5. This CDR3 has 14 residues. DNA for the CDR3: TGTGCCAGCAGTTTAGGTACGACAGGGCAGACCCAGTACTTC. Its protein is CASSLGTTGQTQYF.

This clonotype appeared many times. The V and J genes are TRBV10-3 and TRBJ2-3; 7 bases line up with TRBD2. The CDR3 contains 15 residues. Germline CDR1 is ENHRY and CDR2 is SYGVKD. The J segment lost 4 bases and the V segment lost 8 bases, leaving 12 bases of the junction unmatched. CDR3 DNA: TGTGCCATCGCAACTAGCGCGAACACCGCAGATACGCAGTATTTT. It encodes CAIATSANTADTQYF.

This clonotype has at least ten counts. The gene calls are TRBV6-1 and TRBJ2-7; 7 positions agree with TRBD2. After removal of 6 bases from V and 0 bases from J, the junction contained 8 bases not matched to a gene. This CDR3 is built from 15 residues. Looked up from germline, CDR1 is MNHNS and CDR2 is SASEGT. In DNA, the CDR3 is TGTGCCAGCAGGGTGGGGGGGATTAGCTCCTACGAGCAGTACTTC. Protein sequence: CASRVGGISSYEQYF.

This clonotype was detected many times. The gene calls are TRBV5-1 and TRBJ1-3; D is perhaps TRBD1 (5 bases). The CDR3 spans 18 residues. V was pared by 4 bases and J by 2 bases, with 22 bases between. Germline CDR1 reads SGHRS; CDR2 reads YFSETQ. CDR3 protein: CASSVRTGDGRAGNTIYF. The DNA of the CDR3 is TGCGCCAGCAGCGTTCGTACCGGGGACGGGCGGGCTGGAAACACCATATATTTT.

This clonotype was recorded many times. The junction differs from germline at one of its ends, possibly a read error. The V call is TRBV5-1, the J call TRBJ2-1, with D uncertain. Germline V gene data show CDR1 as SGHRS and CDR2 as YFSETQ. The length of the CDR3 is 15 residues. CDR3 nucleotides: TGTGCCAGCAGCTTAGGCGGATCCTCCTACAATGAGCAGTTCTTC. Translating it yields CASSLGGSSYNEQFF.

This rearrangement joins TRBV9 to TRBJ2-3; D is unresolved. Looked up from germline, CDR1 is SGDLS and CDR2 is YYNGEE. CDR3 size: 15 residues. Trimming shortened V by 5 bases and J by 6 bases, and 19 bases separated the two germline ends. CDR3: CASSKLSRPTDTQYF. DNA of the CDR3: TGTGCCAGCAGTAAATTGAGCCGACCCACGGATACGCAGTATTTT.

This clonotype was detected many times. The genes are TRBV20-1 and TRBJ2-7; TRBD2 matches at 8 bases. V shed 3 bases, J shed 4 bases, and the junction held 11 bases outside the gene matches. The V gene's germline CDR1 is DFQATT and CDR2 SNEGSKA (reference sequence). The CDR3 consists of 15 residues. The chain's CDR3 is CSASPTAGVWYEQYF. For the CDR3, the DNA is TGCAGTGCTAGCCCGACAGCGGGAGTTTGGTACGAGCAGTACTTC.

This clonotype showed up many times. This chain connects TRBV18 to TRBJ1-2; 11 bases agree with TRBD1. Losses at the gene ends were 2 bases for V and 4 bases for J; bases not matched to a gene: 0. The CDR3 is made up of 14 amino acids. In germline, CDR1 is KGHSH, CDR2 LQKENI. CDR3 nucleotide sequence: TGTGCCAGCTCACCAGGACAGGGGGCCTATGGCTACACCTTC. Its protein is CASSPGQGAYGYTF.

The V call is TRBV5-1, the J call TRBJ2-1, with D perhaps being TRBD1 or TRBD2 (5 bases each). Trimming shortened V by 0 bases and J by 8 bases, and 18 bases separated the two germline ends. Per the germline V gene, CDR1 is SGHRS and CDR2 is YFSETQ. This CDR3 spans 16 amino acids. CDR3 protein: CASSLGIRPGGYEQFF. The CDR3, as DNA: TGCGCCAGCAGCTTGGGGATTCGTCCTGGGGGTTATGAGCAGTTCTTC.

Ten or more counts support this clonotype. The V and J genes are TRBV19 and TRBJ1-1; D is uncertain. The V and J ends lost 4 bases and 8 bases respectively, with 14 bases between them. The length of the CDR3 is 13 residues. Germline lookup yields CDR1 LNHDA and CDR2 SQIVND (reference sequence). The CDR3 nucleotides are TGTGCCAGTAGTACGGGGTCCTCGACAGAAGCTTTCTTT. Its translation is CASSTGSSTEAFF. Drawing the rest from reference TRBV19 and TRBJ1-1, the complete variable domain is DGGITQSPKYLFRKEGQNVTLSCEQNLNHDAMYWYRQDPGQGLRLIYYSQIVNDFQKGDIAEGYSVSREKKESFPLTVTSAQKNPTAFYLCASSTGSSTEAFFGQGTRLTVV.

As for this clonotype: The junction departs from germline at one end; a sequencing error may be responsible. J is TRBJ1-6 and V is TRBV15, with D hard to call. Germline V gene data show CDR1 as LNHNV and CDR2 as YYDKDF (reference sequence). This CDR3 is built from 17 residues. The CDR3 sequence: CATRPGPKSSYNSHLHF. CDR3 sequence (DNA): TGTGCCACGCGCCCGGGCCCTAAAAGCTCCTATAATTCACACCTCCACTTT.

This clonotype occurred many times. The CDR3, as DNA: TGTGCCAGCAGCCCACATTGGAGAACGCTCTCCTACAATGAGCAGTTCTTC. This sequence encodes CASSPHWRTLSYNEQFF. This chain uses TRBV9 with TRBJ2-1; D is unresolved. This CDR3 is 17 amino acids long. Trimming pared 4 bases from V and 0 bases from J, leaving 17 bases between. Germline assignment: CDR1 SGDLS and CDR2 YYNGEE.

Regarding this clonotype: A far larger clone lies a single base away; this is likely a read error. The chain joins TRBV6-9 to TRBJ2-3, with a tentative D call TRBD2 (6 bases). Germline V gene lookup returns CDR1 MNHGY and CDR2 SVAAGI. V was cut by 6 bases and J by 2 bases, with 15 bases left in between. The CDR3 consists of 15 residues. The chain's CDR3 is CASSTSWRPTDTQYF. CDR3 coding DNA: TGTGCCAGCAGCACTAGCTGGAGGCCCACAGATACGCAGTATTTT.

This clonotype was observed at least ten times. V is TRBV7-9 and J is TRBJ2-3, with D perhaps assigned TRBD1 or TRBD2 (6 bases each). The CDR3 has 15 amino acids. CDR1 and CDR2 from the germline V gene are SEHNR and FQNEAQ (reference sequence). Trimming removed 5 bases from V and 0 bases from J, with 12 bases in between. The CDR3 protein is CASSAQGTSTDTQYF. The DNA for the CDR3 is TGTGCCAGCAGCGCTCAGGGGACTAGCACAGATACGCAGTATTTT.

The V and J genes are TRBV6-1 and TRBJ2-1, with no clear D. V was shortened by 4 bases and J by 1 base, with 14 bases between the two germline ends. Germline CDR1 reads MNHNS; CDR2 reads SASEGT. CDR3 length: 16 amino acids. The DNA of the CDR3 is TGTGCCAGCAGTGTATCGATGGCAGGATCCTACAATGAGCAGTTCTTC. This encodes CASSVSMAGSYNEQFF.

This clonotype has at least ten counts. The V gene is TRBV9, the J gene TRBJ2-1; TRBD1 aligns across 7 bases. The trim removed 0 bases at V and 3 bases at J, leaving 3 bases unmatched. Germline V lookup: CDR1 SGDLS, CDR2 YYNGEE. The CDR3 is 15 residues long. CDR3 loop: CASSVAGTDYNEQFF. CDR3 nucleotides: TGTGCCAGCAGCGTAGCCGGGACAGACTACAATGAGCAGTTCTTC.

This clonotype was picked up a small number of times. This is likely an artifact of a read error, given a far larger clone one base away. V and J are TRBV6-5 and TRBJ2-1; TRBD2 is a possible D gene (6 bases). CDR1 and CDR2 from the germline V gene are MNHEY and SVGAGI. This CDR3 comprises 13 residues. V lost 4 bases, J lost 9 bases, and 13 bases lay in between. Here the CDR3 DNA reads TGTGCCAGCAGTTGGGCTTCGGAGGGTGAGCAGTTCTTC. This codes for CASSWASEGEQFF.

This clonotype was counted between two and nine times. The chain links TRBV4-3 to TRBJ2-1; 9 bases match TRBD2. This CDR3 has 17 residues. The trim removed 3 bases at V and 4 bases at J, leaving 10 bases unmatched. Germline V gene sequence: CDR1 LGHNA, CDR2 YSLEER. CDR3 sequence reads: CASSQELTSGVYNEQFF. CDR3 bases: TGCGCCAGCAGCCAGGAATTGACTAGCGGCGTTTACAATGAGCAGTTCTTC.